One and the same sample provided the 11 T cell receptor beta chains below, sequenced in a study of T cell changes during pregnancy in multiple sclerosis. Repertoires were generated with immunoSEQ multiplex PCR, while TCRdb's copy carries only in-frame clones and drops some. The sample lists approximately 63,000 clones, about nine tenths seen once, with over 1% in the top ten. The sequencing here drew on peripheral blood, taken after pregnancy. The receptors were sampled from a female donor in good health, enrolled as a control in a pregnancy study.

This chain links TRBV11-2 with TRBJ1-1; D remains ambiguous. V lost 0 bases and J lost 0, with 8 bases in between. The CDR3 is 15 amino acids. Germline loops: CDR1 SGHAT, CDR2 FQNNGV. CDR3 sequence (DNA): TGTGCCAGCAGCTTAGAGGGCAGATTGAACACTGAAGCTTTCTTT. This codes for CASSLEGRLNTEAFF.

The chain has TRBV7-7 and TRBJ2-1; TRBD2 matches at 14 bases. Germline lookup yields CDR1 SSHAT and CDR2 FNYEAQ (reference sequence). The V gene end was trimmed by 6 bases and the J gene end by 4 bases; junction bases not matched to a gene: 8. The CDR3 loop spans 17 amino acids. The CDR3 spells CASSRGLAGGRYNEQFF. The CDR3 DNA follows: TGTGCCAGCAGTCGCGGACTAGCGGGGGGAAGGTACAATGAGCAGTTCTTC.

In nucleotides, the CDR3 is TGCGCCAGCAGCCAATTCACCTCCGGGACAGGGGCCTATGGCTACACCTTC. This codes for CASSQFTSGTGAYGYTF. The chain carries TRBV4-3 and TRBJ1-2, with 10 bases aligning to TRBD1. Germline CDR1 and CDR2: LGHNA and YSLEER. This CDR3 has 17 amino acids. J was trimmed by 4 bases and V by 2 bases; bases with no gene match: 10.

The chain couples TRBV4-1 to TRBJ1-1, with 8 bases matching TRBD1. V trimming: 3 bases; J trimming: 0 bases; junction bases outside the gene matches: 9. Germline lookup yields CDR1 MGHRA and CDR2 YSYEKL. This CDR3 is built from 17 residues. Here the CDR3 reads CASSQGTGLRMNTEAFF. CDR3 bases: TGCGCCAGCAGCCAGGGGACAGGCCTTCGGATGAACACTGAAGCTTTCTTT.

The count of this clone is one. This chain joins TRBV5-6 and TRBJ2-5, with 7 bases aligning to TRBD1. Trimming at V came to 4 bases and at J to 1 base, leaving 7 bases not matched to a gene. The CDR3 spans 15 residues. Per the germline V gene, CDR1 is SGHDT and CDR2 is YYEEEE. CDR3 sequence (DNA): TGTGCCAGCAGCCCTACGACAGGGACCCAAGAGACCCAGTACTTC. Encoded protein: CASSPTTGTQETQYF.

Written as DNA, the CDR3 is TGCGCCAGCATACCCGACGGACAGGGCGGGACTGAAGCTTTCTTT. It specifies CASIPDGQGGTEAFF. The chain joins TRBV5-1 to TRBJ1-1, with 8 nucleotides matching TRBD1. The CDR3 contains 15 residues. Trimming took 6 bases from V and 5 from J; bases not matched to a gene: 12. Germline V gives CDR1 SGHRS, CDR2 YFSETQ. The variable domain in full, with the rest retrieved from reference TRBV5-1 and TRBJ1-1, is KAGVTQTPRYLIKTRGQQVTLSCSPISGHRSVSWYQQTPGQGLQFLFEYFSETQRNKGNFPGRFSGRQFSNSRSEMNVSTLELGDSALYLCASIPDGQGGTEAFFGQGTRLTVV.

The rearrangement uses TRBV5-5 and TRBJ1-5; perhaps TRBD1 as D (5 bases). This CDR3 comprises 17 residues. The V gene lost 3 bases and the J gene lost 0 bases, with 16 bases spanning the gap. CDR1 and CDR2 (germline): SGHKS, YYEKEE (reference sequence). The DNA for the CDR3 is TGTGCCAGCAGCTCCCGGGTCTTAGGGGATAGCAATCAGCCCCAGCATTTT. Its translation: CASSSRVLGDSNQPQHF.

V and J are TRBV11-3 and TRBJ1-3; TRBD1 is a possible D gene (6 bases). With 5 bases removed from V and 2 bases from J, the gap between germline ends came to 13 bases. CDR3 length equals 15 residues. Per the germline V gene, CDR1 is SGHNT and CDR2 is YENEEA. CDR3 residues: CASSLRTAPGNTIYF. CDR3 nucleotides: TGTGCCAGCAGCCTCCGGACAGCCCCTGGAAACACCATATATTTT.

For the CDR3, the DNA is TGTGCCAGCAGCTCTAGGACAGGGGGCGGAGAGACCCAGTACTTC. It encodes CASSSRTGGGETQYF. The gene calls are TRBV11-2 and TRBJ2-5, with TRBD1 identical over 11 bases. Germline CDR1 reads SGHAT; CDR2 reads FQNNGV. The V and J ends lost 4 bases and 4 bases, in that order; junction bases with no gene match: 5. The CDR3 spans 15 residues.

The CDR3 spells CASSYAQGGETQYF. CDR3 nucleotides: TGTGCCAGCAGCTACGCCCAGGGGGGAGAGACCCAGTACTTC. The chain is built from TRBV6-6 and TRBJ2-5, with D possibly matching TRBD1 (7 bases). The CDR3 sequence is 14 residues long. The V and J ends lost 6 bases and 4 bases respectively, with 15 bases between them. Germline V gene sequence: CDR1 MNHNY, CDR2 SVGAGI (reference sequence).

V usage is TRBV21-1 and J usage is TRBJ1-1; TRBD1 is the table's D call and was not checked against the DNA. TRBV21-1 is a known pseudogene. This CDR3 region has 16 residues. CDR3 region: CASSKGGGRENTEAFF. The CDR3 nucleotides read TGTGCCAGCAGCAAAGGAGGGGGCCGGGAGAACACTGAAGCTTTCTTT.